The following is a T cell receptor (beta chain) sequence with its context. What it binds is unknown. Healthy Caucasian individuals from Russia aged about 6 to 100 were enrolled as donors. The data belong to a study of blood T cells in healthy people across ages. The wider study: Researchers report that template switching captured about one barcoded beta molecule per two T cells.

Broader study findings: Unsorted PBMC input precluded a conclusive naive versus antigen-experienced comparison.

The use of a sample-barcoded 5' primer and a J-beta primer mix characterized a second PCR of roughly 6 to 11 cycles. Researchers report that each sample yielded at least 3 million CDR3-containing paired-end reads. Each CDR3 protein is one row after TCRdb ran MiXCR on the 5' RACE reads. The sample holds about 1.1 million distinct CDR3 sequences, 35% to 40% seen once. The CDR3 runs to 13 residues. The V gene's germline CDR1 is DFQATT and CDR2 SNEGSKA (reference sequence). V lost 2 bases and J 2 bases, leaving 9 bases between the germline ends. The V and J genes are TRBV20-1 and TRBJ1-1; D is ambiguous. This TCR came from a man aged 18 to 30 in good health. Sample: blood. This chain's CDR3 is CSARQTQNTEAFF. CDR3 bases: TGCAGTGCTAGACAGACCCAAAACACTGAAGCTTTCTTT.